This T cell receptor (beta chain) is from a study of shared clonotypes between healthy human individuals. Assay: immunoSEQ multiplex PCR; the TCRdb copy retains only in-frame clones and omits some. The sample shows 2,500,000 or so clones, under 95% of them seen only once. The sample comprised naive CD4+ T cells from PBMCs. Subset noted: CD45RA+ positively selected. The sequence was collected from a man in his late teens or twenties in good health. Some clones in this sample may be carry-over from other donors' samples.

The CDR3 here is CASSEHLAGETQYF. The CDR3 nucleotides are TGTGCCAGCAGTGAACATCTAGCGGGAGAGACCCAGTACTTC. The V gene is TRBV6-1, the J gene TRBJ2-5; the match to TRBD2 covers 8 bases. Unmatched junction bases numbered 3, after V lost 2 bases and J lost 4 bases. This CDR3 is built from 14 residues. CDR1 and CDR2 from the germline V gene are MNHNS and SASEGT.